These T cell receptor beta chains were read from a single sample in a study of technical replicates of blood from a handful of donors. Method: immunoSEQ multiplex PCR; TCRdb's copy keeps in-frame clones and lacks some. The table shows about 15,000 clones, with 84% occurring only once. Sequenced input: PBMCs. The source of these receptors is a human donor in good health. CDR3s include the opening cysteine and the closing phenylalanine or tryptophan. D genes are given only for firm matches. Clone size appears in some rows only: once, few, many, or a class for an expanded clone.

V: TRBV15
size: -
J: TRBJ2-1
D: TRBD2
CDR3: CATSPGLADHSYNEQFF
DNA: TGTGCCACCAGCCCAGGCCTAGCGGATCACTCCTACAATGAGCAGTTCTTC

V: TRBV5-1
size: -
J: TRBJ2-7
D: TRBD2
CDR3: CASSFGASGYEQYF
DNA: TGCGCCAGCAGCTTTGGGGCTAGCGGATACGAGCAGTACTTC

V: TRBV28
size: -
J: TRBJ2-5
D: -
CDR3: CASNIRGGRETQYF
DNA: TGTGCCAGCAACATCCGGGGAGGTCGCGAGACCCAGTACTTC

V: TRBV6-1
size: -
J: TRBJ1-3
D: -
CDR3: CASSEVRPSSGNTIYF
DNA: TGTGCCAGCAGTGAAGTCCGCCCCAGCTCTGGAAACACCATATATTTT

V: TRBV6-6
size: -
J: TRBJ2-2
D: TRBD2
CDR3: CASSYSLAGVTGELFF
DNA: TGTGCCAGCAGTTACTCTCTAGCGGGAGTCACCGGGGAGCTGTTTTTT

V: TRBV9
size: -
J: TRBJ2-1
D: TRBD2
CDR3: CASSVGLAGGPTYNEQFF
DNA: TGTGCCAGCAGCGTAGGGCTAGCGGGAGGGCCGACCTACAATGAGCAGTTCTTC

V: TRBV9
size: -
J: TRBJ1-2
D: -
CDR3: CASSVEGNGYTF
DNA: TGTGCCAGCAGCGTAGAGGGGAATGGCTACACCTTC

V: TRBV12-5
size: -
J: TRBJ1-5
D: -
CDR3: CASGYAGGGSNQPQHF
DNA: TGTGCTAGTGGTTACGCTGGGGGAGGGAGCAATCAGCCCCAGCATTTT

V: TRBV6-1
size: -
J: TRBJ2-3
D: -
CDR3: CASSGTLSTDTQYF
DNA: TGTGCCAGCAGTGGGACTCTAAGCACAGATACGCAGTATTTT

V: TRBV11-3
size: -
J: TRBJ2-7
D: TRBD1
CDR3: CASSLGPGQGYEQYF
DNA: TGTGCCAGCAGCTTAGGCCCCGGACAGGGCTACGAGCAGTACTTC

V: TRBV2
size: -
J: TRBJ1-1
D: -
CDR3: CASTRSGDTEAFF
DNA: TGTGCCAGCACTCGGTCCGGGGACACTGAAGCTTTCTTT

V: TRBV19
size: -
J: TRBJ1-2
D: -
CDR3: CASRPSGSDYGYTF
DNA: TGTGCCAGTAGACCTTCGGGGAGTGACTATGGCTACACCTTC

V: TRBV6-4
size: -
J: TRBJ2-7
D: TRBD2
CDR3: CASSVLTGRKDYEQYF
DNA: TGTGCCAGCAGTGTTTTAACCGGGAGGAAAGACTACGAGCAGTACTTC

V: TRBV28
size: -
J: TRBJ2-7
D: -
CDR3: CASRHYMEPYEQYF
DNA: TGTGCCAGCAGACACTACATGGAACCCTACGAGCAGTACTTC

V: TRBV13
size: -
J: TRBJ2-2
D: TRBD1
CDR3: CASRQGANTGELFF
DNA: TGTGCCAGCAGACAGGGGGCGAACACCGGGGAGCTGTTTTTT

V: TRBV7-8
size: -
J: TRBJ2-2
D: -
CDR3: CASSLSGGDTGELFF
DNA: TGTGCCAGCAGCTTATCCGGCGGAGACACCGGGGAGCTGTTTTTT

V: TRBV18
size: -
J: TRBJ2-2
D: TRBD2
CDR3: CASSPPGLAGYTGELFF
DNA: TGTGCCAGCTCACCACCGGGACTAGCGGGATACACCGGGGAGCTGTTTTTT

V: TRBV10-2
size: few
J: TRBJ2-3
D: TRBD2
CDR3: CASRLAATDTQYF
DNA: TGCGCCAGCAGGCTAGCGGCAACAGATACGCAGTATTTT

V: TRBV5-1
size: -
J: TRBJ2-5
D: TRBD2
CDR3: CASSLAASGSWETQYF
DNA: TGCGCCAGCAGCTTGGCCGCTAGCGGGAGCTGGGAGACCCAGTACTTC

V: TRBV7-7
size: -
J: TRBJ2-5
D: TRBD1
CDR3: CASSRGQGAETQYF
DNA: TGTGCCAGCAGCCGGGGACAGGGGGCAGAGACCCAGTACTTC

V: TRBV2
size: -
J: TRBJ1-5
D: TRBD1
CDR3: CASSWDRGNQPQHF
DNA: TGTGCCAGCAGTTGGGACAGGGGAAACCAGCCCCAGCATTTT

V: TRBV6-5
size: few
J: TRBJ2-7
D: -
CDR3: CASSYFWGQDYEQYF
DNA: TGTGCCAGCAGTTACTTTTGGGGCCAGGATTACGAGCAGTACTTC

V: TRBV12-1
size: -
J: TRBJ2-1
D: -
CDR3: CASSLGTSGRDEQFF
DNA: TGTGCCAGCAGCTTGGGGACTAGCGGGAGGGATGAGCAGTTCTTC

V: TRBV10-3
size: -
J: TRBJ2-5
D: -
CDR3: CAISFALRASQYF
DNA: TGTGCCATCAGTTTTGCTCTGAGGGCGTCCCAGTACTTC

V: TRBV7-9
size: -
J: TRBJ2-1
D: TRBD2
CDR3: CASSLFRLAGGDEQFF
DNA: TGTGCCAGCAGCTTATTTAGACTAGCGGGGGGCGATGAGCAGTTCTTC

V: TRBV11-2
size: -
J: TRBJ2-1
D: TRBD2
CDR3: CASSPVAGLAVNEQFF
DNA: TGTGCCAGCAGCCCTGTCGCAGGACTAGCGGTAAATGAGCAGTTCTTC

V: TRBV27
size: -
J: TRBJ2-6
D: TRBD1
CDR3: CASSSRTGISGANVLTF
DNA: TGTGCCAGCAGTTCGAGGACAGGTATCTCTGGGGCCAACGTCCTGACTTTC

V: TRBV28
size: -
J: TRBJ1-4
D: -
CDR3: CASRNVGLAAPNEKLFF
DNA: TGTGCCAGCAGGAACGTGGGTTTGGCGGCTCCCAATGAAAAACTGTTTTTT

V: TRBV15
size: -
J: TRBJ2-2
D: TRBD2
CDR3: CATSGGGLAGAAGELFF
DNA: TGTGCCACCAGCGGAGGGGGACTAGCGGGCGCCGCCGGGGAGCTGTTTTTT

V: TRBV5-1
size: once
J: TRBJ2-5
D: TRBD1
CDR3: CASSLGQGIIETQYF
DNA: TGCGCCAGCAGCTTGGGACAGGGGATCATCGAGACCCAGTACTTC

V: TRBV30
size: -
J: TRBJ1-2
D: -
CDR3: CAWSDTPNYGYTF
DNA: TGTGCCTGGAGTGACACCCCCAATTATGGCTACACCTTC

V: TRBV5-1
size: -
J: TRBJ2-1
D: -
CDR3: CASSLEGGSYNEQFF
DNA: TGCGCCAGCAGCTTGGAAGGGGGTTCCTACAATGAGCAGTTCTTC

V: TRBV19
size: -
J: TRBJ1-5
D: TRBD1
CDR3: CATSGTGFQPQHF
DNA: TGTGCCACAAGCGGGACAGGATTTCAGCCCCAGCATTTT

V: TRBV7-6
size: few
J: TRBJ1-1
D: -
CDR3: CASSLSGGVRAEAFF
DNA: TGTGCCAGCAGCTTATCGGGAGGGGTGAGGGCTGAAGCTTTCTTT

V: TRBV6-4
size: -
J: TRBJ2-6
D: TRBD2
CDR3: CASSDSGGTGANVLTF
DNA: TGTGCCAGCAGTGACTCCGGGGGGACTGGGGCCAACGTCCTGACTTTC

V: TRBV7-3
size: -
J: TRBJ1-1
D: -
CDR3: CASSWTPNTEAFF
DNA: TGTGCCAGCAGCTGGACACCGAACACTGAAGCTTTCTTT

V: TRBV19
size: -
J: TRBJ2-2
D: TRBD1
CDR3: CASSIGTGTGNTGELFF
DNA: TGTGCCAGTAGTATAGGGACCGGGACAGGGAACACCGGGGAGCTGTTTTTT

V: TRBV15
size: -
J: TRBJ2-1
D: -
CDR3: CATSRDSSVPYNEQFF
DNA: TGTGCCACCAGCAGAGATTCCAGCGTTCCCTACAATGAGCAGTTCTTC

V: TRBV23-1
size: -
J: TRBJ2-7
D: TRBD1
CDR3: CASRGTVRNEQYF
DNA: TGCGCCAGCAGGGGGACAGTCCGGAACGAGCAGTACTTC

V: TRBV7-9
size: -
J: TRBJ2-1
D: TRBD2
CDR3: CASTESGRGYNEQFF
DNA: TGTGCCAGCACCGAGAGTGGGCGGGGGTACAATGAGCAGTTCTTC

V: TRBV6-1
size: -
J: TRBJ2-3
D: TRBD1
CDR3: CASSDWGQGKDTQYF
DNA: TGTGCCAGCAGTGATTGGGGACAGGGTAAGGATACGCAGTATTTT

V: TRBV5-6
size: -
J: TRBJ2-3
D: -
CDR3: CASSFPSASTDTQYF
DNA: TGTGCCAGCAGCTTTCCTAGCGCAAGCACAGATACGCAGTATTTT

V: TRBV11-2
size: -
J: TRBJ1-4
D: TRBD1
CDR3: CASSLRQGATITSNEKLFF
DNA: TGTGCCAGCAGCTTAAGGCAGGGGGCGACCATTACATCGAATGAAAAACTGTTTTTT

V: TRBV19
size: -
J: TRBJ2-2
D: TRBD2
CDR3: CASSSSPGLAGVNGELFF
DNA: TGTGCCAGTAGTTCGAGCCCCGGACTAGCGGGGGTAAACGGGGAGCTGTTTTTT